Listed below are T cell receptor beta chains from one sample, sequenced in a study of T-cell reconstitution after alpha-beta-depleted transplantation in children. From the PCR reads, TCRdb called clonotypes with MiXCR, one entry per CDR3 protein. The profile shows over 550,000 distinct CDR3 sequences, 10% of them singletons. The specimen comprised PBMCs from the stem cell graft donor, sampled from the stem cell graft. These receptors all stem from a human donor who donated a stem cell graft to a child with acute myeloid leukemia. CDR3s include the opening cysteine and the closing phenylalanine or tryptophan. The D gene is left open where the match is weak. Clone size is not always given. Where it is, it says once, few, many or a class for expanded clones.

J	size	D	V	CDR3	DNA
TRBJ2-5	NA	TRBD1	TRBV29-1	CSVEDTFGTVQETQYF	TGCAGCGTTGAAGACACCTTTGGGACAGTACAAGAGACCCAGTACTTC
TRBJ1-4	NA	NA	TRBV12-3/TRBV12-4	CASIAGEKPNEKLFF	TGTGCCAGCATCGCAGGGGAGAAGCCTAATGAAAAACTGTTTTTT
TRBJ2-2	NA	TRBD2	TRBV11-2	CASSFGTTLTGELFF	TGTGCCAGCAGCTTCGGGACTACCCTCACCGGGGAGCTGTTTTTT
TRBJ2-5	NA	NA	TRBV28	CASSPQVAREETQYF	TGTGCCAGCAGTCCGCAGGTTGCGCGGGAAGAGACCCAGTACTTC
TRBJ2-7	NA	NA	TRBV27	CASSLDLDGEQYF	TGTGCCAGCAGTTTAGACCTCGACGGCGAGCAGTACTTC
TRBJ1-1	many	NA	TRBV5-1	CASSPKGGNTEAFF	TGCGCCAGCAGCCCAAAGGGGGGCAACACTGAAGCTTTCTTT
TRBJ2-6	few	NA	TRBV29-1	CSVPLGGGSSGANVLTF	TGCAGCGTCCCCTTGGGGGGGGGCAGCTCTGGGGCCAACGTCCTGACTTTC
TRBJ2-3	many	TRBD2	TRBV27	CASSSGLAFSTDTQYF	TGTGCCAGCAGTTCGGGACTAGCGTTTAGCACAGATACGCAGTATTTT
TRBJ1-1	NA	NA	TRBV11-2	CASSLQANTNTEAFF	TGTGCCAGCAGCTTGCAGGCCAACACGAACACTGAAGCTTTCTTT
TRBJ1-5	NA	TRBD1	TRBV30	CACHPRGRGLESNQPQHF	TGTGCCTGCCATCCGAGAGGGAGGGGGCTAGAAAGCAATCAGCCCCAGCATTTT
TRBJ1-1	NA	TRBD1	TRBV6-5	CASSYRYRAGGMNTEAFF	TGTGCCAGCAGTTATCGCTACCGGGCAGGGGGAATGAACACTGAAGCTTTCTTT
TRBJ2-6	many	NA	TRBV7-2	CASSLKAAGANVLTF	TGTGCCAGCAGCTTAAAAGCCGCTGGGGCCAACGTCCTGACTTTC
TRBJ2-7	few	NA	TRBV7-2	CASSLYNEQYF	TGTGCCAGCAGCTTATATAACGAGCAGTACTTC
TRBJ2-1	NA	TRBD2	TRBV25-1	CASSESLSSGGPGEQFF	TGTGCCAGCAGTGAATCATTATCCTCGGGAGGGCCGGGAGAGCAGTTCTTC
TRBJ2-6	NA	NA	TRBV12-3/TRBV12-4	CATRGTGANVLTF	TGTGCCACCCGGGGAACTGGGGCCAACGTCCTGACTTTC
TRBJ1-2	NA	NA	TRBV12-3/TRBV12-4	CASSLSLRQSRNVGYTF	TGTGCCAGCAGTTTGTCCCTACGACAGTCGAGAAATGTTGGCTACACCTTC
TRBJ1-5	many	NA	TRBV7-2	CASSQRTGNQPQHF	TGTGCCAGCAGCCAGAGGACAGGCAATCAGCCCCAGCATTTT
TRBJ2-1	many	NA	TRBV28	CASNKASYNEQFF	TGTGCCAGCAACAAGGCCTCCTACAATGAGCAGTTCTTC
TRBJ1-1	NA	TRBD1	TRBV4-2	CASSPLDRVDTEAFF	TGTGCCAGCAGCCCCCTGGACAGGGTGGACACTGAAGCTTTCTTT
TRBJ1-5	many	TRBD1	TRBV10-3	CALVQGNQPQHF	TGTGCCCTAGTACAGGGGAACCAGCCCCAGCATTTT
TRBJ2-1	NA	NA	TRBV12-3/TRBV12-4	CASSVDTFSRGANEQFF	TGTGCCAGCAGTGTAGACACCTTTAGCCGGGGAGCCAATGAGCAGTTCTTC
TRBJ2-7	NA	NA	TRBV6-5	CASCIAPSGGAEQYF	TGTGCCAGCTGCATAGCCCCCTCAGGAGGAGCCGAGCAGTACTTC
TRBJ1-5	many	NA	TRBV10-3	CAISEPRQGNQPQHF	TGTGCCATCAGTGAGCCCAGACAGGGCAATCAGCCCCAGCATTTT